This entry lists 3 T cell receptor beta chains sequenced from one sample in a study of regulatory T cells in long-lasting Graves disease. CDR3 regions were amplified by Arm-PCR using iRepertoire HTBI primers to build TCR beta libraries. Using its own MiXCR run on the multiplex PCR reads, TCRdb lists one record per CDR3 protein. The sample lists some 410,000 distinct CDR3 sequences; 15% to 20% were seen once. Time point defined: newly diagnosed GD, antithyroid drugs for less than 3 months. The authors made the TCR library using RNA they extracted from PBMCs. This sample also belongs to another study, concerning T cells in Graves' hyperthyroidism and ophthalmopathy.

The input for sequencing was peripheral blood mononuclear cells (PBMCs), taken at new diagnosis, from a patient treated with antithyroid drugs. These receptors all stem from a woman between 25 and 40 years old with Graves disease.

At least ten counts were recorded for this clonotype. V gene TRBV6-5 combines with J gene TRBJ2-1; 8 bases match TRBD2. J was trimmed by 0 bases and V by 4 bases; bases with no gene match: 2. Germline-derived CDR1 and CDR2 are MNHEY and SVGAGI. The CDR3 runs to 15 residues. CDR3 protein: CASSLLAVSYNEQFF. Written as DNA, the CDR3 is TGTGCCAGCAGTTTACTAGCGGTCTCCTACAATGAGCAGTTCTTC.

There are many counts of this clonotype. The CDR3 DNA reads as TGTGCCAGCCGGGTTCCGAACACTGAAGCTTTCTTT. It specifies CASRVPNTEAFF. This chain connects TRBV7-9 to TRBJ1-1, with D uncertain. Trimming stripped 8 bases from V and 1 base from J, with 8 bases between. The CDR3 runs 12 residues. In germline, CDR1 is SEHNR, CDR2 FQNEAQ (reference sequence). The entire variable domain, with the rest obtained from reference TRBV7-9 and TRBJ1-1, is as follows: DTGVSQNPRHKITKRGQNVTFRCDPISEHNRLYWYRQTLGQGPEFLTYFQNEAQLEKSRLLSDRFSAERPKGSFSTLEIQRTEQGDSAMYLCASRVPNTEAFFGQGTRLTVV.

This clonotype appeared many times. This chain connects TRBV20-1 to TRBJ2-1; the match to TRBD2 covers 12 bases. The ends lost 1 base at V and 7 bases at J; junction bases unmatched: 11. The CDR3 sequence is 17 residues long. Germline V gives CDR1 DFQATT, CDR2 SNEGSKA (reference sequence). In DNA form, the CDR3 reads TGCAGTGCTAGAGCCTACCTCCTAGCGGGAGGGCCGAATGAGCAGTTCTTC. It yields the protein CSARAYLLAGGPNEQFF.